The present T cell receptor beta chain was sequenced within a study of cytomegalovirus exposure and HLA in healthy donors. PCR was performed using 60 Vbeta and 13 Jbeta primers. Generated by immunoSEQ multiplex PCR, the TCRdb table keeps only in-frame clones and is missing some. Of under 150,000 clones listed, approximately 85% are singletons. Whole-study findings and limits: For TCR beta chains, V- and J-gene trimming was later linked to a missense DCLRE1C variant. The majority of CMV-associated TCR beta chains were reported as apparently HLA-restricted in a later analysis.

Worth noting for this clone: What it recognizes is unknown.

Trimming took off 0 bases at V and 8 bases at J, with 17 bases between the two ends. CDR1 is SGDLS, CDR2 YYNGEE, per germline. This CDR3 spans 16 amino acids. The material sequenced was PBMCs. This sequence was found in a woman aged 30 to 39 in good health and CMV-seropositive. The V gene is TRBV9, the J gene TRBJ1-4; D uncertain. DNA for the CDR3: TGTGCCAGCAGCGTAGCGGGCGGGGATAGTGGAGAAAAACTGTTTTTT. This sequence encodes CASSVAGGDSGEKLFF.